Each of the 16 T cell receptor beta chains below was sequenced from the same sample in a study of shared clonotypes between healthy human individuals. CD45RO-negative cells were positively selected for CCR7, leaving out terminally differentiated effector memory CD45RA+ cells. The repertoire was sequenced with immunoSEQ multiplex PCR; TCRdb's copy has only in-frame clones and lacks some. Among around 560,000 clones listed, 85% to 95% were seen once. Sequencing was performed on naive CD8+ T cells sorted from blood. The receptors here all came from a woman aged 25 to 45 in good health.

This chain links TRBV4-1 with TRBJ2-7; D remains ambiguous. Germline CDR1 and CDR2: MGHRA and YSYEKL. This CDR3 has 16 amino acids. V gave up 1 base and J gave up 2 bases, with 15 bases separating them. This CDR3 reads CASSQGLPGRAYEQYF. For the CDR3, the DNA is TGCGCCAGCAGCCAAGGACTCCCCGGACGGGCCTACGAGCAGTACTTC.

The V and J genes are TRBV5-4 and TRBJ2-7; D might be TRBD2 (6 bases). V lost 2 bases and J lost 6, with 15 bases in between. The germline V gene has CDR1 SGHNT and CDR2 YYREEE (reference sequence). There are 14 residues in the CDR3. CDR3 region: CASSFREQSAEQYF. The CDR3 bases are TGTGCCAGCAGCTTCCGGGAGCAATCCGCCGAGCAGTACTTC.

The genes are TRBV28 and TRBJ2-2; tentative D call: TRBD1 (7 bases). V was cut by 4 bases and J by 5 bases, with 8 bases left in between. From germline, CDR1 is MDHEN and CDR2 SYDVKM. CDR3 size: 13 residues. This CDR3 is CASSSGGTGELFF. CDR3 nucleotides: TGTGCCAGCAGTTCAGGGGGGACCGGGGAGCTGTTTTTT.

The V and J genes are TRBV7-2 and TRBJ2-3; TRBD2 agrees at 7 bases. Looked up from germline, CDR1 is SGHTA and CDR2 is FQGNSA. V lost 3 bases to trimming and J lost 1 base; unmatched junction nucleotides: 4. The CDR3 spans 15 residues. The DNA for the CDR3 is TGTGCCAGCAGCTTCTGGAGCGGGGGCACAGATACGCAGTATTTT. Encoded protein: CASSFWSGGTDTQYF.

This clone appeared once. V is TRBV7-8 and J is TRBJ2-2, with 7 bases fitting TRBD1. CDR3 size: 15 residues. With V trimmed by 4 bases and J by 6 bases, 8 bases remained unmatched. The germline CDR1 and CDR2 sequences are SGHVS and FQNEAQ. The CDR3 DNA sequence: TGTGCCAGCAGCTCCAACGGACAGGTTGCCGGGGAGCTGTTTTTT. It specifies CASSSNGQVAGELFF.

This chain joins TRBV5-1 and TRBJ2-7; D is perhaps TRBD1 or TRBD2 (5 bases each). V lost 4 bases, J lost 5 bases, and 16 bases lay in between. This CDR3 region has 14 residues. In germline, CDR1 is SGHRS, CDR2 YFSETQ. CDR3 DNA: TGCGCCAGCAGCCGGGGCGGAGCTCCCCACGAGCAGTACTTC. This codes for CASSRGGAPHEQYF.

The CDR3 sequence is CASSEKLGQTGNSPLHF. The CDR3 DNA sequence: TGTGCCAGCAGCGAGAAGTTGGGACAAACAGGGAATTCACCCCTCCACTTT. The rearrangement links TRBV5-4 to TRBJ1-6; D perhaps matches TRBD1 (6 bases). V was clipped by 4 bases and J by 7 bases, with 21 bases between them. The CDR3 runs 17 residues. CDR1 is SGHNT and CDR2 is YYREEE in the germline V gene (reference sequence).

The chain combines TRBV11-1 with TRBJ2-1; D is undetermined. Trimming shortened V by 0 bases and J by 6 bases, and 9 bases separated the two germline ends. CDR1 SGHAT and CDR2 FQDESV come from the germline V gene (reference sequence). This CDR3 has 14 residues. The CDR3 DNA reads TGTGCCAGCAGCTTAGCTAGTTCGGTCAATGAGCAGTTCTTC. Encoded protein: CASSLASSVNEQFF.

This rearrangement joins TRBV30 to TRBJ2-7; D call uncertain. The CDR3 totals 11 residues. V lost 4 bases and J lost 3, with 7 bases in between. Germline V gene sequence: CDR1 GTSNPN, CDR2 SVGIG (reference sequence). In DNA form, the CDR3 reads TGTGCCTGGAACCGCCACTACGAGCAGTACTTC. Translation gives CAWNRHYEQYF. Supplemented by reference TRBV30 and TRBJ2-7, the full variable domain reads SQTIHQWPATLVQPVGSPLSLECTVEGTSNPNLYWYRQAAGRGLQLLFYSVGIGQISSEVPQNLSASRPQDRQFILSSKKLLLSDSGFYLCAWNRHYEQYFGPGTRLTVT.

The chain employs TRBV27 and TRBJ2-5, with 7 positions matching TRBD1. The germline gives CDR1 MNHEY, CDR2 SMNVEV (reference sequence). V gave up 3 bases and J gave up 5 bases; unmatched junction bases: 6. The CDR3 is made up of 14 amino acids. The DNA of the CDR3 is TGTGCCAGCAGTTTCCGACAGGGTGATGAGACCCAGTACTTC. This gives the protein CASSFRQGDETQYF.

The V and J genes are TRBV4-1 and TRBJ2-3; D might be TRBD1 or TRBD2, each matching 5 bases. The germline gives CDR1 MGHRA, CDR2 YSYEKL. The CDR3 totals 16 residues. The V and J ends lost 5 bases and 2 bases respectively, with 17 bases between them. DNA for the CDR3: TGCGCCAGCAGCTACAAGCCCCCGGGACCCACAGATACGCAGTATTTT. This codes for CASSYKPPGPTDTQYF.

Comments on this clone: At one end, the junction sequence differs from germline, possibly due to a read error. In DNA, the CDR3 is TGTGCCAGTAGTGTCGCCACGAGACAGGGCTACGATGAGCAGTTCTTC. It specifies CASSVATRQGYDEQFF. The rearrangement joins TRBV19 to TRBJ2-1, with TRBD1 matching over 7 bases. CDR3 length equals 16 residues. CDR1 LNHDA and CDR2 SQIVND come from the germline V gene (reference sequence).

CDR3 amino acids: CASSPPRSLLYGYTF. For the CDR3, the DNA is TGTGCCAGCTCACCACCCCGCAGTCTCCTCTATGGCTACACCTTC. V and J are TRBV18 and TRBJ1-2; the D is unclear. V gave up 0 bases and J gave up 4 bases, with 12 bases separating them. The CDR3 consists of 15 residues. CDR1 is KGHSH, CDR2 LQKENI, per germline.

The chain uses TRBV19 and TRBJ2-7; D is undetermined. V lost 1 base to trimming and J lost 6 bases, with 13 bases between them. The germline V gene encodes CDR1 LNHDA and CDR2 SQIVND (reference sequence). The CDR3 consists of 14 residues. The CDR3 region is CASSIGTPLGEQYF. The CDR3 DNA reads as TGTGCCAGTAGTATAGGAACCCCCTTGGGCGAGCAGTACTTC.

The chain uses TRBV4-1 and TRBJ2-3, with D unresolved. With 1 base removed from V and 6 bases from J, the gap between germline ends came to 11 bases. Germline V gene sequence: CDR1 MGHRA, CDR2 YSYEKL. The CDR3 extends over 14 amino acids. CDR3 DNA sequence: TGCGCCAGCAGCCAAGGGGTACAGCCCGATACGCAGTATTTT. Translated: CASSQGVQPDTQYF.

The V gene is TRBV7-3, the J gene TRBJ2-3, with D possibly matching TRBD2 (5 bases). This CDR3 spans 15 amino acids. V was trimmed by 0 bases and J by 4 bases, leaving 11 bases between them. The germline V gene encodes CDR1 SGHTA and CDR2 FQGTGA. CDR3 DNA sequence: TGTGCCAGCAGCTTAACCGGCAGCGGCTCAGATACGCAGTATTTT. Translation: CASSLTGSGSDTQYF.